This T cell receptor (beta chain) emerged from a study of T cells in narcolepsy. Trimming stripped 9 bases from V and 3 bases from J, with 15 bases between. Looked up from germline, CDR1 is MNHNS and CDR2 is SASEGT. The CDR3 length is 14 residues. Study results and limitations: Same-patient CSF and blood CD4+ T cell clonotypes included HCRT-specific and TRIB2-specific autoreactive ones.

The protocol was immunoSEQ multiplex PCR, while the TCRdb copy is restricted to in-frame clones and leaves out a portion. The profile shows 25,000 to 30,000 clones, approximately 78% of them singletons. With respect to this clone: The target antigen is unknown.

The sequence was obtained from a human donor with narcolepsy. The sequenced sample was CD45RA- memory CD4+ T cells from PBMCs. The V and J genes are TRBV6-1 and TRBJ1-3; D unclear. The CDR3 reads CASYSGVLGNTIYF. CDR3 in DNA: TGTGCCAGTTACTCAGGTGTCCTTGGAAACACCATATATTTT.